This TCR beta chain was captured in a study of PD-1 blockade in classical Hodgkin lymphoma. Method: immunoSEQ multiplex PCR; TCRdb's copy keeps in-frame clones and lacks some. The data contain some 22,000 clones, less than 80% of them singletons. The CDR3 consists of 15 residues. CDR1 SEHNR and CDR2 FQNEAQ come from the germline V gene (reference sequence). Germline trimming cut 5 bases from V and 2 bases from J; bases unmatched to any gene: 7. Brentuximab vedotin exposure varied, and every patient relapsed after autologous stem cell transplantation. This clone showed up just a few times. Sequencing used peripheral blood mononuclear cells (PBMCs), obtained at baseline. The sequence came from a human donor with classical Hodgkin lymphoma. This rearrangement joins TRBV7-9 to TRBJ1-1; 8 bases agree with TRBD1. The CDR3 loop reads CASSRGTGQNTEAFF. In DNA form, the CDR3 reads TGTGCCAGCAGCCGGGGGACAGGACAAAACACTGAAGCTTTCTTT.